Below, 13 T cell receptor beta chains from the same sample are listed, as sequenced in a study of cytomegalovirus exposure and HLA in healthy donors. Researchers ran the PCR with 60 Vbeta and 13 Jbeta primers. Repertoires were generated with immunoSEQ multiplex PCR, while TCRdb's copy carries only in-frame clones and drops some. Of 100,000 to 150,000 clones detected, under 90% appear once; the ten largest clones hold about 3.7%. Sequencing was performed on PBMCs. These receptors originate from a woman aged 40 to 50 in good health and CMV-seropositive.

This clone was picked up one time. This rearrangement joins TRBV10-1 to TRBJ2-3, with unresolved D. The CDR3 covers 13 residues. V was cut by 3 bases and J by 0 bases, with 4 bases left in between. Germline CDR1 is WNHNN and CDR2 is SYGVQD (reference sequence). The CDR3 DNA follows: TGCGCCAGCAGTGAACATAGCACAGATACGCAGTATTTT. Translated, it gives CASSEHSTDTQYF.

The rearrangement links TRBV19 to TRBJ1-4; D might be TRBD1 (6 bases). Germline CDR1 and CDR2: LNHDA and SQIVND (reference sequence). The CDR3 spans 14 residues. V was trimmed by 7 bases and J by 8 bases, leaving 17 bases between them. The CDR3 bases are TGTGCCAGTACCTTCAGGGAAACAGGGGAAAAACTGTTTTTT. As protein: CASTFRETGEKLFF.

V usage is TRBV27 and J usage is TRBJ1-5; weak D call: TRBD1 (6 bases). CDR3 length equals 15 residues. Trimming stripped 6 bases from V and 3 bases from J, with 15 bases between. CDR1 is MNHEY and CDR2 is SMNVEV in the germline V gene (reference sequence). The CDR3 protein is CASSPQGLVNQPQHF. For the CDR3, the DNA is TGTGCCAGCAGCCCGCAGGGGCTCGTCAATCAGCCCCAGCATTTT.

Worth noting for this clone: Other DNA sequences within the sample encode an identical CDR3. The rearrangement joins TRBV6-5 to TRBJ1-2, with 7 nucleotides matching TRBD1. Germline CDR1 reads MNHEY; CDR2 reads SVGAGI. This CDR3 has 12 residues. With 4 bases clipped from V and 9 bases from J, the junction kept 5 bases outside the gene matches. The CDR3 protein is CASSSDRVSYTF. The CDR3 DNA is TGTGCCAGCAGTTCCGACAGGGTTAGCTACACCTTC.

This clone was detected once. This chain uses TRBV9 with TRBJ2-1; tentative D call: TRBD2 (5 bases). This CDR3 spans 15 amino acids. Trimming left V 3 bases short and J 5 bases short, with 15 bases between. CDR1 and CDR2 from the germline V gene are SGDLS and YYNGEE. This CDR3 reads CASSAPGKADNEQFF. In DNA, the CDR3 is TGTGCCAGCAGCGCTCCCGGGAAGGCGGACAATGAGCAGTTCTTC.

The CDR3 DNA is TGTGCCAGCAGTGCCCCGGGACAGGGGAACTATGGCTACACCTTC. As protein: CASSAPGQGNYGYTF. V gene TRBV6-1 combines with J gene TRBJ1-2; 10 bases are shared with TRBD1. J was trimmed by 2 bases and V by 4 bases; bases with no gene match: 4. This CDR3 has 15 amino acids. Per germline, CDR1 MNHNS and CDR2 SASEGT.

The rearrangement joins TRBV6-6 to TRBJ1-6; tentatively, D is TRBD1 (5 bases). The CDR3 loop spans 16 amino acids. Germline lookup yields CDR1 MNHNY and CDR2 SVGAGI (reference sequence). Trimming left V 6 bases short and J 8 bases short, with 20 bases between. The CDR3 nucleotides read TGTGCCAGCAGACAGCGCGGGGGGGGGTATGATTCACCCCTCCACTTT. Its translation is CASRQRGGGYDSPLHF.

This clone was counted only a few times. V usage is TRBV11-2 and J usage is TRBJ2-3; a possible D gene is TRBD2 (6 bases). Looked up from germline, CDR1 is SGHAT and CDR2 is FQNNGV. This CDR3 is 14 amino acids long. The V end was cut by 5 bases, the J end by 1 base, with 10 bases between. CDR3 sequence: CASSPSGGTDTQYF. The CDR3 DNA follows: TGTGCCAGCAGCCCCTCGGGGGGCACAGATACGCAGTATTTT. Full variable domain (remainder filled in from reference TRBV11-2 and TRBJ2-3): EAGVAQSPRYKIIEKRQSVAFWCNPISGHATLYWYQQILGQGPKLLIQFQNNGVVDDSQLPKDRFSAERLKGVDSTLKIQPAKLEDSAVYLCASSPSGGTDTQYFGPGTRLTVL.

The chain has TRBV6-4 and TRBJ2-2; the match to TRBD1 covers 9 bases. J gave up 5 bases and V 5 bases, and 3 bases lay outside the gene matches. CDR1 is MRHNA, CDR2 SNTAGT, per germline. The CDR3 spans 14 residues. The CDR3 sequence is CASSRDRETGELFF. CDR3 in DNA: TGTGCCAGCAGTCGGGACAGGGAAACCGGGGAGCTGTTTTTT.

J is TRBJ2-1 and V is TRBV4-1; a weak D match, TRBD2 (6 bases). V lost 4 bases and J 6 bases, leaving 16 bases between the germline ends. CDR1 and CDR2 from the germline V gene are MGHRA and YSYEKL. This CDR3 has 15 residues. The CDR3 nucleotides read TGCGCCAGCAGCCCTCAAATCCGGGAGTTCAATGAGCAGTTCTTC. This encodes CASSPQIREFNEQFF.

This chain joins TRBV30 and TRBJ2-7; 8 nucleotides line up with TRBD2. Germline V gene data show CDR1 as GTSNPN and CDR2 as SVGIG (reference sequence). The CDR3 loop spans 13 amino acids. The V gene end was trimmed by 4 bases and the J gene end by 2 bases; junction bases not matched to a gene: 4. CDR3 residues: CAWNSGGTYEQYF. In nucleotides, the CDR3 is TGTGCCTGGAATTCGGGGGGGACCTACGAGCAGTACTTC.

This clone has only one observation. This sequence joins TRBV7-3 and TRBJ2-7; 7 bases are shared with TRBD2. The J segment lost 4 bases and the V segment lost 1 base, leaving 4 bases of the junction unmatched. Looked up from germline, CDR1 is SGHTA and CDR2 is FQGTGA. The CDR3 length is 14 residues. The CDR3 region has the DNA TGTGCCAGCAGCTTAAATCCTAGCGGTTACGAGCAGTACTTC. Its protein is CASSLNPSGYEQYF.

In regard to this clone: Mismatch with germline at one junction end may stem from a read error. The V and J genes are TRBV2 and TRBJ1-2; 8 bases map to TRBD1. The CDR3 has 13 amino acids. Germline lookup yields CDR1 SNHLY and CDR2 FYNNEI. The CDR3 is CASSVDRVDGYTF. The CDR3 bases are TGTGCCAGTAGTGTGGACAGGGTGGATGGCTACACCTTC.